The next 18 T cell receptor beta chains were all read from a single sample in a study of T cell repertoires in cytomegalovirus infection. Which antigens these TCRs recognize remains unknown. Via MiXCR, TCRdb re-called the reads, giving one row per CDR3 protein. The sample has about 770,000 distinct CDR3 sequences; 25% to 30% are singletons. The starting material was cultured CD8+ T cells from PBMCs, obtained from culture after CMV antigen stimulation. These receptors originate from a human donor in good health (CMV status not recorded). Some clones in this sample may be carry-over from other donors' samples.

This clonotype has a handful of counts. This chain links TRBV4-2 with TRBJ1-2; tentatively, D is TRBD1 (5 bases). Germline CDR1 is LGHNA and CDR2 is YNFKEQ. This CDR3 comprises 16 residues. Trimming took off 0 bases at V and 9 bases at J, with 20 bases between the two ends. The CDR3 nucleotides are TGTGCCAGCAGCCAAGATGGGGCAGGGACTACTCCCCGCTACACCTTC. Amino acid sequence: CASSQDGAGTTPRYTF.

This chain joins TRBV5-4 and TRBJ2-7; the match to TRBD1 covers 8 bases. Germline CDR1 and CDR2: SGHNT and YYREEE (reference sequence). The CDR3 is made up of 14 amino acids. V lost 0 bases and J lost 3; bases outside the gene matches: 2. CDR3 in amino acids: CASSLGDRNYEQYF. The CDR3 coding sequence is TGTGCCAGCAGCTTGGGGGACAGGAACTACGAGCAGTACTTC.

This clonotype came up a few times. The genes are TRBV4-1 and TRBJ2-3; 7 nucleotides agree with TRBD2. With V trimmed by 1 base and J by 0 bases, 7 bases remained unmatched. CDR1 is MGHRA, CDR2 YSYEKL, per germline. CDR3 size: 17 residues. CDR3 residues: CASSQVSGLPSTDTQYF. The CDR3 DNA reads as TGCGCCAGCAGCCAAGTCTCGGGACTACCAAGCACAGATACGCAGTATTTT.

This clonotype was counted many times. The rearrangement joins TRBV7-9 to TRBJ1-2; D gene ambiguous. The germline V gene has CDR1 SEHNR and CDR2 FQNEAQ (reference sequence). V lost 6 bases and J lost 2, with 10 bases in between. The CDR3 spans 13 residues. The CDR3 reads CASRGDGNYGYTF. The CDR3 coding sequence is TGTGCCAGCAGGGGAGACGGAAACTATGGCTACACCTTC.

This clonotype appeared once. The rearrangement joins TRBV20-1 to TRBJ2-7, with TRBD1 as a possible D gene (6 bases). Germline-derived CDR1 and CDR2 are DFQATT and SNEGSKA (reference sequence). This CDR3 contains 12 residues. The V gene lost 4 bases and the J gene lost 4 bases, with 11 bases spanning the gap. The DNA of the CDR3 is TGCAGTGCTATCACGACAGGTTACGAGCAGTACGTC. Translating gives CSAITTGYEQYV.

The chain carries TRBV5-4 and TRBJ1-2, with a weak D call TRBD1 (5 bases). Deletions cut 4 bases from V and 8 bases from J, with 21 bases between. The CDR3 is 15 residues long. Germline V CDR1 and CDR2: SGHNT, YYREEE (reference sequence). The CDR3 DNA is TGTGCCAGCAGCCCGAATGGGGGGACTGTAGGAGGCTACACCTTC. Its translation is CASSPNGGTVGGYTF.

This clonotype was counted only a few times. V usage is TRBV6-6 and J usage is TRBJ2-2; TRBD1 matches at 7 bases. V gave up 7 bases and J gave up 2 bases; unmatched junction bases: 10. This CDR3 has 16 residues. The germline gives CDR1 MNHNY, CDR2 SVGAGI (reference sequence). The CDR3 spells CASTPLGQKNTGELFF. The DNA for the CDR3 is TGTGCCAGCACTCCTCTGGGACAGAAAAACACCGGGGAGCTGTTTTTT.

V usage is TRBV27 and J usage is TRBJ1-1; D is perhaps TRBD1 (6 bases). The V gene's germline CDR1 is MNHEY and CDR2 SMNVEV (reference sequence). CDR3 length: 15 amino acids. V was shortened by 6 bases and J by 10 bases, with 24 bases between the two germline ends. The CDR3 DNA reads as TGTGCCAGCAGCCCTGGAGGTGGGGGCAGTGGGAGAGCTTTCTTT. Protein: CASSPGGGGSGRAFF.

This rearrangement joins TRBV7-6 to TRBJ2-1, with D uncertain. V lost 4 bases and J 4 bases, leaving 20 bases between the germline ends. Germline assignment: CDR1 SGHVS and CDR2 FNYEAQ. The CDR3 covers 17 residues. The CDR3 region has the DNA TGTGCCAGCAGCTCCCCGGCTTTCCAGCGTACTTACAATGAGCAGTTCTTC. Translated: CASSSPAFQRTYNEQFF.

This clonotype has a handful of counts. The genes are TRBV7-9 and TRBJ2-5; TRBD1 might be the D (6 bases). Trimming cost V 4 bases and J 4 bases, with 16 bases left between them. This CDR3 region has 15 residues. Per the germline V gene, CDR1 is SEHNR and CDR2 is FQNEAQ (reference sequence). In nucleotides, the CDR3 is TGTGCCAGCAGCTCCCGGGACAAAAACATAGAGACCCAGTACTTC. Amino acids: CASSSRDKNIETQYF.

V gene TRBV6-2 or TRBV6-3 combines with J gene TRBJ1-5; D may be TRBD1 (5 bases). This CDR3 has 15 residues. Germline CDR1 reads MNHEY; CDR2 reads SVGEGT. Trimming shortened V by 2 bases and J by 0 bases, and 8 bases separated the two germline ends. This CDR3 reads CASSYPGSSNQPQHF. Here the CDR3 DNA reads TGTGCCAGCAGTTACCCAGGGTCTAGCAATCAGCCCCAGCATTTT.

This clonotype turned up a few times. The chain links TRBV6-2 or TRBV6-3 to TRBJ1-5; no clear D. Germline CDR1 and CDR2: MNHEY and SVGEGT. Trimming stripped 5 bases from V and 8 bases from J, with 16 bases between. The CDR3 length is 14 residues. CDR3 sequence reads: CASSQTPPTEPQHF. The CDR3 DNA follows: TGTGCCAGCAGTCAAACACCGCCGACGGAGCCCCAGCATTTT.

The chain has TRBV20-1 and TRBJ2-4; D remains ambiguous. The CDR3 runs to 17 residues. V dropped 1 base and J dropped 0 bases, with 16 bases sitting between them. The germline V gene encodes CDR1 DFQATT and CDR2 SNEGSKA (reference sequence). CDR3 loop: CSARGADYTLAKNIQYF. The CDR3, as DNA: TGCAGTGCTAGAGGGGCCGATTATACCTTAGCCAAAAACATTCAGTACTTC.

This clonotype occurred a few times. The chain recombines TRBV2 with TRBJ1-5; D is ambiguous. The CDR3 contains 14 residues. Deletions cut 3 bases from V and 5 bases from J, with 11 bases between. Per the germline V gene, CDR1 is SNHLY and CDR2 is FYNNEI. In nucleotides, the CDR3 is TGTGCCAGCAGTGAGTTAAGGGATTATCAGCCCCAGCATTTT. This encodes CASSELRDYQPQHF.

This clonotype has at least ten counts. The CDR3 loop reads CASSLDAWQAFF. The CDR3 region has the DNA TGTGCCAGCAGCCTGGATGCTTGGCAAGCTTTCTTT. The V and J genes are TRBV7-9 and TRBJ1-1; D gene unclear. Germline V gene lookup returns CDR1 SEHNR and CDR2 FQNEAQ (reference sequence). The CDR3 is made up of 12 amino acids. V was cut by 5 bases and J by 9 bases, with 13 bases left in between.

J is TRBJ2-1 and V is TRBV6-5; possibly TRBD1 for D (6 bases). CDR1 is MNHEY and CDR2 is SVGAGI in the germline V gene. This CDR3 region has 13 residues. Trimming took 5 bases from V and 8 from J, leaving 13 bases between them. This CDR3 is CASSGTLADEQFF. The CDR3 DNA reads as TGTGCCAGCAGTGGGACACTGGCTGATGAGCAGTTCTTC.

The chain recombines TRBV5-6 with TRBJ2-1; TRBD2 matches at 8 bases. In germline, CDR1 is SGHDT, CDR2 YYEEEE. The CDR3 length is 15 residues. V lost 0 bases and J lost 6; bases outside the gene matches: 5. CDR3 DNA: TGTGCCAGCAGCTTGGTAGGAGCGGGGGTCAATGAGCAGTTCTTC. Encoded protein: CASSLVGAGVNEQFF.

The CDR3 loop reads CASSERGGNTEAFF. The CDR3 DNA sequence: TGTGCCAGCAGCGAAAGGGGGGGGAACACTGAAGCTTTCTTT. The chain couples TRBV9 to TRBJ1-1, with TRBD1 as a possible D gene (6 bases). CDR1 is SGDLS, CDR2 YYNGEE, per germline. V was shortened by 3 bases and J by 1 base, with 10 bases between the two germline ends. There are 14 residues in the CDR3.